This TCR beta chain was recovered during a study of OX40 agonist ivuxolimab in advanced cancers. TCRdb's copy holds only in-frame clones and misses some; the assay was immunoSEQ multiplex PCR. The profile shows 130,000 or so clones, about nine tenths of them singletons. Trimming cost V 4 bases and J 1 base, with 9 bases left between them. Germline assignment: CDR1 SGDLS and CDR2 YYNGEE. There are 14 residues in the CDR3. This chain joins TRBV9 and TRBJ1-5; the D is unclear. This clonotype was obtained from an adult with an advanced solid tumor such as melanoma, head and neck, liver or kidney cancer. The material sequenced was CD4+ or CD8+ T cells sorted from blood, taken in a trial of the OX40 agonist ivuxolimab. The CDR3 is CASSNRVSNQPQHF. CDR3 bases: TGTGCCAGCAGCAACCGGGTCAGCAATCAGCCCCAGCATTTT.